These 24 T cell receptor beta chains came from one sample sequenced in a study of T cell changes during pregnancy in multiple sclerosis (dated by TCRdb to between 2018 and 2021). Receptors were amplified or captured by the immunoSEQ multiplex PCR assay. TCRdb provides this immuneACCESS table in a form limited to in-frame rearrangements. Some clones are lacking; in checked studies, under half of them reflect an unresolved V gene, and why the rest are absent is not known. Counted in this sample were 13,000 to 15,000 clones; approximately 95% of them appeared once. Jointly, the top ten make up approximately 2.8% of the sample. Sequenced here: peripheral blood, sampled in the second trimester of pregnancy. These receptors originate from a female donor in good health, enrolled as a control in a pregnancy study.

The CDR3 region is CASSSAGAPRLSTEAFF. CDR3 DNA sequence: TGCGCCAGCAGCTCAGCGGGGGCTCCAAGATTATCCACTGAAGCTTTCTTT. The chain couples TRBV5-1 to TRBJ1-1, with TRBD1 as a possible D gene (6 bases). Per the germline V gene, CDR1 is SGHRS and CDR2 is YFSETQ. CDR3 length: 17 residues. Trimming took off 3 bases at V and 4 bases at J, with 22 bases between the two ends.

J is TRBJ2-4 and V is TRBV4-2; 8 bases align to TRBD1. The J segment lost 0 bases and the V segment lost 2 bases, leaving 12 bases of the junction unmatched. CDR3 length: 19 residues. The V gene's germline CDR1 is LGHNA and CDR2 YNFKEQ. The CDR3 here is CASSQRSETGDLAKNIQYF. Written as DNA, the CDR3 is TGTGCCAGCAGCCAAAGATCGGAGACAGGGGACTTAGCCAAAAACATTCAGTACTTC.

The chain carries TRBV21-1 and TRBJ1-4; the D call of TRBD1 is as the table states it, not checked on the DNA. TRBV21-1 is a listed pseudogene. This CDR3 has 16 residues. The CDR3 reads CARFIKGGAGNEKLFF. The CDR3 nucleotides read TGTGCCAGGTTTATAAAAGGGGGCGCGGGCAATGAAAAACTGTTTTTT.

This clone is medium-sized. The CDR3 nucleotides read TGTGCCAGCCATTTTCGGAATCAGCCCCAGCATTTT. The encoded protein is CASHFRNQPQHF. V is TRBV6-1 and J is TRBJ1-5, with no clear D. Germline assignment: CDR1 MNHNS and CDR2 SASEGT. The CDR3 covers 12 residues. V was shortened by 8 bases and J by 4 bases, with 9 bases between the two germline ends.

The V call is TRBV4-1, the J call TRBJ1-2, with TRBD1 identical over 8 bases. Germline CDR1 is MGHRA and CDR2 is YSYEKL. The CDR3 runs 16 residues. V was clipped by 0 bases and J by 4 bases; unmatched bases: 7. The CDR3 sequence is CASSQEPGQDTYGYTF. CDR3 in DNA: TGCGCCAGCAGCCAAGAACCGGGACAGGACACCTATGGCTACACCTTC.

The J gene is TRBJ2-2, the V gene TRBV4-2, with 10 nucleotides matching TRBD2. CDR3 length: 15 amino acids. V shed 3 bases and J 6 bases; nucleotides not matched to a gene: 4. CDR1 and CDR2 from the germline V gene are LGHNA and YNFKEQ. The CDR3 bases are TGTGCCAGCAGCCAGGTAGCGGGGGGAGCCGGGGAGCTGTTTTTT. Encoded protein: CASSQVAGGAGELFF.

This chain links TRBV5-6 with TRBJ1-6; D possibly corresponds to TRBD1 (5 bases). CDR1 and CDR2 (germline): SGHDT, YYEEEE. The CDR3 length is 13 residues. Trimming cost V 5 bases and J 9 bases, with 12 bases left between them. The DNA of the CDR3 is TGTGCCAGCAGTGTGCAGGGAAGTTCACCCCTCCACTTT. This gives the protein CASSVQGSSPLHF.

V usage is TRBV29-1 and J usage is TRBJ1-1; D is uncertain. Trimming took off 2 bases at V and 2 bases at J, with 9 bases between the two ends. Germline loops: CDR1 SQVTM, CDR2 ANQGSEA. The CDR3 contains 13 residues. This CDR3 is CSVEISGNTEAFF. The CDR3 bases are TGCAGCGTTGAAATTTCGGGAAACACTGAAGCTTTCTTT.

This clone was seen only once. This chain joins TRBV7-9 and TRBJ2-3, with D uncertain. Germline V gene data show CDR1 as SEHNR and CDR2 as FQNEAQ (reference sequence). CDR3 length equals 15 residues. V dropped 0 bases and J dropped 6 bases, with 13 bases sitting between them. The CDR3 DNA reads TGTGCCAGCAGCTTAGCGGTCCTACCTGAGGATACGCAGTATTTT. Its protein product is CASSLAVLPEDTQYF.

The gene calls are TRBV29-1 and TRBJ2-1; 7 positions match TRBD2. The CDR3 sequence is 15 residues long. V lost 5 bases to trimming and J lost 2 bases; unmatched junction nucleotides: 9. The germline V gene encodes CDR1 SQVTM and CDR2 ANQGSEA. The CDR3 DNA reads as TGCAGCGTTTACTCAGTGGGAGGGCCCTACAATGAGCAGTTCTTC. It is translated as CSVYSVGGPYNEQFF.

The J gene is TRBJ2-1, the V gene TRBV7-9; a possible D gene is TRBD2 (6 bases). V gave up 3 bases and J gave up 7 bases, with 16 bases separating them. Germline lookup yields CDR1 SEHNR and CDR2 FQNEAQ (reference sequence). The CDR3 consists of 15 residues. CDR3 sequence: CASSFTLGLSNEQFF. CDR3 DNA: TGTGCCAGCAGCTTCACCCTGGGACTGTCAAATGAGCAGTTCTTC.

J is TRBJ2-4 and V is TRBV4-3; 9 bases are shared with TRBD1. CDR3 length: 14 amino acids. Germline CDR1 and CDR2: LGHNA and YSLEER. The junction had 6 bases not matched to a gene; V was cut back by 3 bases and J by 9 bases. CDR3 region: CASSHEGQGSIQYF. In DNA form, the CDR3 reads TGCGCCAGCAGCCACGAGGGACAGGGAAGCATTCAGTACTTC.

V is TRBV7-8 and J is TRBJ1-5; 7 nucleotides match TRBD1. From germline, CDR1 is SGHVS and CDR2 FQNEAQ. CDR3 length equals 15 residues. V trimming: 4 bases; J trimming: 4 bases; junction bases outside the gene matches: 7. The CDR3 is CASSSNLQGNQPQHF. CDR3 nucleotide sequence: TGTGCCAGCAGCTCAAACTTACAGGGGAATCAGCCCCAGCATTTT.

This clone is a singleton in its sample. The chain is built from TRBV9 and TRBJ2-7; 7 nucleotides match TRBD1. The germline V gene has CDR1 SGDLS and CDR2 YYNGEE. Trimming at V came to 1 base and at J to 2 bases, leaving 6 bases not matched to a gene. The CDR3 loop spans 15 amino acids. CDR3 bases: TGTGCCAGCAGCGTATGGGGACAGCCGACCTACGAGCAGTACTTC. It translates to CASSVWGQPTYEQYF.

V and J are TRBV6-4 and TRBJ2-3; the D gene is possibly TRBD2 (6 bases). The CDR3 sequence is 15 residues long. CDR1 is MRHNA, CDR2 SNTAGT, per germline. Trimming removed 4 bases at V and 0 bases at J, with 11 bases between. This CDR3 reads CASSAGESSTDTQYF. The CDR3 DNA is TGTGCCAGCAGTGCGGGGGAGTCTAGCACAGATACGCAGTATTTT.

The rearrangement links TRBV7-3 to TRBJ2-1; 9 positions agree with TRBD1. Looked up from germline, CDR1 is SGHTA and CDR2 is FQGTGA. V dropped 2 bases and J dropped 4; count of bases not matched to a gene: 3. CDR3 size: 15 residues. This CDR3 is CASSLGTGIYNEQFF. CDR3 nucleotides: TGTGCCAGCAGCTTAGGGACAGGGATATACAATGAGCAGTTCTTC.

This clone showed up just once. This chain connects TRBV6-1 to TRBJ2-1, with 14 positions matching TRBD2. J was trimmed by 9 bases and V by 7 bases; bases with no gene match: 8. The CDR3 runs 15 residues. Germline loops: CDR1 MNHNS, CDR2 SASEGT. As DNA, the CDR3 is TGTGCCAGCATTCTCGGACTAGCGGGGGGCAGTGAGCAGTTCTTC. It encodes CASILGLAGGSEQFF.

V usage is TRBV7-2 and J usage is TRBJ2-1, with 8 bases identical to TRBD2. The CDR3 loop spans 15 amino acids. Germline lookup yields CDR1 SGHTA and CDR2 FQGNSA. Trimming removed 5 bases from V and 5 bases from J; junction bases left unmatched: 8. The CDR3 DNA reads TGTGCCAGCAGCCCAGAGGGACTAGGGGACAATGAGCAGTTCTTC. Amino acid sequence: CASSPEGLGDNEQFF.

This clone was detected once. The V and J genes are TRBV28 and TRBJ2-7, with TRBD1 matching 8 bases. Trimming took 2 bases from V and 4 from J; bases not matched to a gene: 10. The CDR3 length is 16 residues. CDR1 MDHEN and CDR2 SYDVKM come from the germline V gene. CDR3: CASSLMQGARAYEQYF. The CDR3 nucleotides read TGTGCCAGCAGTTTAATGCAGGGGGCCAGAGCTTACGAGCAGTACTTC.

V and J are TRBV4-3 and TRBJ2-1; D possibly corresponds to TRBD2 (5 bases). Germline V CDR1 and CDR2: LGHNA, YSLEER. The CDR3 is 16 amino acids. The V gene lost 1 base and the J gene lost 1 base, with 11 bases spanning the gap. This chain's CDR3 is CASSQASGPSYNEQFF. The CDR3 DNA reads TGCGCCAGCAGCCAAGCGAGCGGACCGTCCTACAATGAGCAGTTCTTC.

The chain carries TRBV12-5 and TRBJ2-7; the match to TRBD1 covers 8 bases. The germline CDR1 and CDR2 sequences are LGHNT and FRNRAP. V was clipped by 5 bases and J by 2 bases; unmatched bases: 2. There are 13 residues in the CDR3. The CDR3 region has the DNA TGTGCTAGTGGTCGGGACAGGACCTACGAGCAGTACTTC. Translated, it gives CASGRDRTYEQYF.

V is TRBV27 and J is TRBJ2-1, with TRBD2 matching 11 bases. V dropped 7 bases and J dropped 5; count of bases not matched to a gene: 7. This CDR3 comprises 15 residues. The V gene's germline CDR1 is MNHEY and CDR2 SMNVEV (reference sequence). DNA for the CDR3: TGTGCCAGCACCACCGGGACTAGCGGAAACAATGAGCAGTTCTTC. This sequence encodes CASTTGTSGNNEQFF.

The chain is built from TRBV5-1 and TRBJ2-5, with 14 bases that match TRBD2. J was trimmed by 5 bases and V by 4 bases; bases with no gene match: 10. This CDR3 is built from 17 residues. Germline CDR1 is SGHRS and CDR2 is YFSETQ. CDR3 protein: CASSPGTSGSGRETQYF. The CDR3 DNA sequence: TGCGCCAGCAGCCCGGGGACTAGCGGGAGTGGTCGGGAGACCCAGTACTTC.

This clone has a single count. The chain employs TRBV7-9 and TRBJ2-2; D ambiguous. The germline V and J ends were trimmed by 1 base and 5 bases, with 11 bases remaining between them. Germline lookup yields CDR1 SEHNR and CDR2 FQNEAQ (reference sequence). The CDR3 is 15 residues long. CDR3: CASSLDRQLTGELFF. The CDR3 DNA sequence: TGTGCCAGCAGCTTAGATCGTCAGTTAACCGGGGAGCTGTTTTTT.